The entry below gives a single T cell receptor (beta chain) sequence along with its context. Its antigen remains undetermined. No quality values exist for individual bases; no much larger clone is one base distant. Looking up the germline V gene (reference sequence) yields CDR1 LNHDA and CDR2 SQIVND. From cysteine to phenylalanine, the CDR3 is 14 amino acids long. Solely the CDR3 DNA is kept, with 42 bases framed from the first base. V is clipped by 9 bases and J by 16 bases, and the sequence between their germline boundaries is 25 bases long. The data derive from a study of blood T cell repertoires in COVID-19 (TCRdb year 2020). In terms of the full investigation: Samples covering the acute and convalescent phases of COVID-19 were provided by collaborators in the United States, Italy and Spain. The material from the prospective study consisted of cDNA or gDNA derived from T cells, B-cell-depleted T cells, or PBMCs. The dataset comprised deeply sampled blood TCRbeta repertoires from subjects exposed to, actively infected with, or recovered from COVID-19. The repertoires were released in a freely available public database intended as a resource for research on the immune response to SARS-CoV-2. Samples were obtained from the ongoing ImmuneRACE study (first 160 participants) and from over 1,000 subjects provided by 6 global collaborators. A de-identified subject ID, COVID-19 status, age in years and sex were almost always included in the sample metadata. Where available, HLA class I and class II types were obtained from metadata supplied by the sample provider rather than from assay-based typing. On the study overall, not on this receptor specifically: How much clinical and demographic metadata was included differed by source and by participant, and the metadata was provided uncurated.

Each collaborating institution followed its own protocols to collect whole blood in K2EDTA tubes. For TCRbeta analysis, collaborators shipped samples in one of three forms: frozen whole blood, isolated PBMCs, or DNA extracted from either of those sample types. TCRbeta CDR3 regions were amplified from genomic DNA using the immunoSEQ Assay, a bias-controlled multiplex PCR. The authors' pipeline ran thus. The number of nucleated cells in each sample was estimated by amplification of reference gene primers within the assay. Sequence reads were collapsed and filtered to measure the absolute abundance of every unique TCRbeta CDR3 rearrangement. For each sample, productive Simpson clonality was calculated by taking the square root of Simpson's diversity index across productive rearrangements. Entries here come from immuneACCESS through TCRdb and include only in-frame sequences with V and J called. Some clones fail to appear in such tables; in the studies checked, an unresolved V gene covers under half of the shortfall, and the cause of the remainder is unknown. Clone size and V and J calls were adopted from that table, with D and trimming inferred from the DNA. Across this sample there are around 150,000 clones, with about 83% seen only once. Around 5% of the sample comes from the top ten.

The sequenced sample consisted of peripheral blood. This receptor was identified in a human donor in a cohort sampled during active COVID-19. The chain uses TRBV19 and TRBJ1-6; the best D guess is TRBD1, with 6 bases matching. The DNA is as follows: TGTGCCAGCGGGGCGACAGGAGGAGGCTCGGGGCTCCACTTT. It translates to CASGATGGGSGLHF.